This note documents a single T cell receptor (beta chain) sequence. These data come from a study of CD8 T cells in Susac syndrome. V lost 6 bases, J lost 4 bases, and 16 bases lay in between. The CDR3 totals 15 residues. Germline CDR1 and CDR2: MNHEY and SVGEGT. An input of 0.5 to 1 ug of RNA was subjected to reverse transcription using random hexamers. TCRdb processed the immunoSEQ multiplex PCR reads anew with MiXCR; each CDR3 protein has one entry. The sample shows about 160,000 distinct CDR3 sequences, 92% of them seen only once. Healthy donors served as age- and sex-matched controls. Both CD4+ and CD8+ T cells were negatively isolated, and TEMRA cells underwent FACS enrichment.

The material sequenced was CD4+ T cells from PBMCs. V and J are TRBV6-2 or TRBV6-3 and TRBJ1-5; perhaps TRBD1 as D (6 bases). The TCR originated in a human donor in good health. In nucleotides, the CDR3 is TGTGCCAGCAGGAAAACCGGGACACCAAATCAGCCCCAGCATTTT. Translation gives CASRKTGTPNQPQHF.